One sample yielded the 25 T cell receptor beta chains listed below, sequenced in a study of cytomegalovirus exposure and HLA in healthy donors. Assay: immunoSEQ multiplex PCR; the TCRdb copy retains only in-frame clones and omits some. Here the sample spans some 60,000 clones, approximately 96% being singletons. The source material was PBMCs. The receptors stem from a man between 18 and 29 years old in good health and CMV-seronegative.

The rearrangement joins TRBV28 to TRBJ1-3; TRBD1 agrees at 7 bases. V was pared by 5 bases and J by 0 bases, with 7 bases of the junction left unmatched. This CDR3 contains 16 residues. The germline gives CDR1 MDHEN, CDR2 SYDVKM. CDR3 protein: CASSRDSGSSGNTIYF. CDR3 coding DNA: TGTGCCAGCAGTCGGGACAGCGGGAGCTCTGGAAACACCATATATTTT. Full variable domain (rest looked up from reference TRBV28 and TRBJ1-3): DVKVTQSSRYLVKRTGEKVFLECVQDMDHENMFWYRQDPGLGLRLIYFSYDVKMKEKGDIPEGYSVSREKKERFSLILESASTNQTSMYLCASSRDSGSSGNTIYFGEGSWLTVV.

The chain is built from TRBV15 and TRBJ2-7; tentative D call: TRBD1 (5 bases). Germline V gene sequence: CDR1 LNHNV, CDR2 YYDKDF (reference sequence). The V end was cut by 3 bases, the J end by 1 base, with 10 bases between. The CDR3 sequence is 14 residues long. The CDR3 DNA follows: TGTGCCACCAGCAGGGACACAGAATCCTACGAGCAGTACTTC. Translated: CATSRDTESYEQYF. Variable domain in full (rest from reference TRBV15 and TRBJ2-7): DAMVIQNPRYQVTQFGKPVTLSCSQTLNHNVMYWYQQKSSQAPKLLFHYYDKDFNNEADTPDNFQSRRPNTSFCFLDIRSPGLGDTAMYLCATSRDTESYEQYFGPGTRLTVT.

This sequence joins TRBV28 and TRBJ1-5, with D perhaps TRBD1 (6 bases). Germline V gene sequence: CDR1 MDHEN, CDR2 SYDVKM. Trimming left V 6 bases short and J 4 bases short, with 16 bases between. The length of the CDR3 is 15 residues. DNA of the CDR3: TGTGCCAGCAGGGGAGGGGGGCGGCCGAATCAGCCCCAGCATTTT. Amino acid sequence: CASRGGGRPNQPQHF. Together with reference TRBV28 and TRBJ1-5, the CDR3 gives the full variable domain: DVKVTQSSRYLVKRTGEKVFLECVQDMDHENMFWYRQDPGLGLRLIYFSYDVKMKEKGDIPEGYSVSREKKERFSLILESASTNQTSMYLCASRGGGRPNQPQHFGDGTRLSIL.

V usage is TRBV5-6 and J usage is TRBJ1-4; no firm D call. The CDR3 has 15 residues. Germline V gives CDR1 SGHDT, CDR2 YYEEEE. Trimming removed 1 base at V and 0 bases at J, with 7 bases between. In nucleotides, the CDR3 is TGTGCCAGCAGCTTGAGAACATCAACTAATGAAAAACTGTTTTTT. Protein: CASSLRTSTNEKLFF.

The rearrangement links TRBV29-1 to TRBJ2-1, with 10 bases lining up with TRBD2. The length of the CDR3 is 13 residues. The V gene's germline CDR1 is SQVTM and CDR2 ANQGSEA. V dropped 8 bases and J dropped 3; count of bases not matched to a gene: 4. The CDR3 is CSSAGGGYNEQFF. The CDR3 bases are TGCAGCTCAGCGGGAGGGGGCTACAATGAGCAGTTCTTC.

The gene calls are TRBV28 and TRBJ2-3, with D perhaps TRBD1 (5 bases). V was cut by 8 bases and J by 1 base, with 19 bases left in between. Germline V gives CDR1 MDHEN, CDR2 SYDVKM. CDR3 size: 16 residues. CDR3 in amino acids: CASVRYGAVGTDTQYF. CDR3 nucleotide sequence: TGTGCCAGCGTACGATATGGGGCAGTGGGCACAGATACGCAGTATTTT.

The chain employs TRBV6-1 and TRBJ2-5; 7 positions agree with TRBD2. V lost 7 bases and J lost 0; bases outside the gene matches: 2. Germline V gene sequence: CDR1 MNHNS, CDR2 SASEGT. The CDR3 is 13 amino acids. The CDR3: CASTRGDQETQYF. The DNA of the CDR3 is TGTGCCAGCACCCGGGGGGACCAAGAGACCCAGTACTTC.

The chain employs TRBV10-1 and TRBJ2-5, with a possible D match to TRBD1 (6 bases). The CDR3 is 16 amino acids. V was pared by 3 bases and J by 5 bases, with 19 bases between. The germline CDR1 and CDR2 sequences are WNHNN and SYGVQD (reference sequence). CDR3 coding DNA: TGCGCCAGCAGTGATTTCCTGGGGCAGGGGCCGGAGACCCAGTACTTC. It specifies CASSDFLGQGPETQYF.

The V call is TRBV6-5, the J call TRBJ2-2, with 11 bases fitting TRBD2. The V gene end was trimmed by 3 bases and the J gene end by 7 bases; junction bases not matched to a gene: 7. Germline V gene lookup returns CDR1 MNHEY and CDR2 SVGAGI. The CDR3 extends over 16 amino acids. CDR3 nucleotides: TGTGCCAGCAGTTATTTAGTAGCGGGAGGGTTCGGGGAGCTGTTTTTT. It specifies CASSYLVAGGFGELFF.

This chain connects TRBV2 to TRBJ2-4, with 10 bases fitting TRBD2. Germline V gene lookup returns CDR1 SNHLY and CDR2 FYNNEI. Trimming took 6 bases from V and 0 from J; bases not matched to a gene: 11. This CDR3 is 18 amino acids long. The DNA of the CDR3 is TGTGCCAGCAGGCAGGAAAAACTAGCGGGGCTAGCCAAAAACATTCAGTACTTC. Translation: CASRQEKLAGLAKNIQYF.

This sequence joins TRBV19 and TRBJ1-3; D is unresolved. V was pared by 10 bases and J by 4 bases, with 8 bases between. The CDR3 is 11 amino acids. Germline CDR1 is LNHDA and CDR2 is SQIVND (reference sequence). This CDR3 reads CATTPGNTIYF. The CDR3 bases are TGTGCCACCACACCGGGAAACACCATATATTTT.

DNA for the CDR3: TGTGCCAGCAGCTTAGGGGGAGGCCAAGAGACCCAGTACTTC. As protein: CASSLGGGQETQYF. The J gene is TRBJ2-5, the V gene TRBV7-9; a possible D gene is TRBD2 (6 bases). CDR3 length: 14 residues. The germline gives CDR1 SEHNR, CDR2 FQNEAQ (reference sequence). Trimming cost V 1 base and J 1 base, with 7 bases left between them.

The J gene is TRBJ2-7, the V gene TRBV11-2, with D possibly being TRBD1 (7 bases). The CDR3 sequence is 16 residues long. Germline V gene lookup returns CDR1 SGHAT and CDR2 FQNNGV. The V and J ends lost 8 bases and 7 bases respectively, with 27 bases between them. CDR3: CASRSPKGAGIGEQYF. The CDR3 nucleotides are TGTGCCAGCCGCTCCCCTAAGGGGGCGGGGATCGGGGAGCAGTACTTC.

The count of this clone is one. V and J are TRBV7-2 and TRBJ2-7; 7 nucleotides align to TRBD2. Losses at the gene ends were 5 bases for V and 1 base for J; bases not matched to a gene: 14. The germline CDR1 and CDR2 sequences are SGHTA and FQGNSA. This CDR3 is built from 17 residues. The CDR3 loop is CASSQQATREGSYEQYF. The CDR3 DNA reads TGTGCCAGCAGCCAACAAGCAACCAGGGAGGGATCCTACGAGCAGTACTTC.

The chain links TRBV5-6 to TRBJ2-5, with 11 bases that match TRBD2. V lost 2 bases and J lost 4; bases outside the gene matches: 7. Germline CDR1 SGHDT, CDR2 YYEEEE. The CDR3 contains 16 residues. The CDR3 reads CASSFIAGGPPETQYF. In nucleotides, the CDR3 is TGTGCCAGCAGCTTTATAGCGGGAGGGCCCCCAGAGACCCAGTACTTC.

The V call is TRBV11-2, the J call TRBJ1-4, with D maybe TRBD1 (6 bases). The germline V and J ends were trimmed by 1 base and 3 bases, with 6 bases remaining between them. The CDR3 consists of 14 residues. Looked up from germline, CDR1 is SGHAT and CDR2 is FQNNGV. In nucleotides, the CDR3 is TGTGCCAGCAGCTTAGGGACAGCTAATGAAAAACTGTTTTTT. Its protein product is CASSLGTANEKLFF.

The CDR3 sequence: CASSTNNEQFF. CDR3 sequence (DNA): TGTGCCAGCAGCACTAACAATGAGCAGTTCTTC. The gene calls are TRBV5-4 and TRBJ2-1; no reliable D call. Trimming cost V 4 bases and J 5 bases, with 4 bases left between them. The CDR3 contains 11 residues. Looked up from germline, CDR1 is SGHNT and CDR2 is YYREEE (reference sequence). Drawing the rest from reference TRBV5-4 and TRBJ2-1, the complete variable domain is ETGVTQSPTHLIKTRGQQVTLRCSSQSGHNTVSWYQQALGQGPQFIFQYYREEENGRGNFPPRFSGLQFPNYSSELNVNALELDDSALYLCASSTNNEQFFGPGTRLTVL.

This rearrangement joins TRBV5-6 to TRBJ2-3; weak D call: TRBD2 (6 bases). This CDR3 is 16 amino acids long. Trimming cost V 2 bases and J 8 bases, with 21 bases left between them. Per the germline V gene, CDR1 is SGHDT and CDR2 is YYEEEE. The CDR3 nucleotides read TGTGCCAGCAGCTTCCTGGGGCGGGGTGGGAGCGGTACGCAGTATTTT. Amino acid sequence: CASSFLGRGGSGTQYF.

The V and J genes are TRBV15 and TRBJ2-3; D perhaps matches TRBD2 (5 bases). V lost 1 base to trimming and J lost 3 bases, with 14 bases between them. The CDR3 consists of 16 residues. Per the germline V gene, CDR1 is LNHNV and CDR2 is YYDKDF (reference sequence). CDR3 sequence (DNA): TGTGCCACCAGCAGAGGAAGAGGGAGATCTACAGATACGCAGTATTTT. Its translation is CATSRGRGRSTDTQYF.

The V and J genes are TRBV28 and TRBJ2-6; 8 bases are shared with TRBD1. V shed 6 bases and J 0 bases; nucleotides not matched to a gene: 7. Germline CDR1 MDHEN, CDR2 SYDVKM. This CDR3 spans 17 amino acids. The DNA for the CDR3 is TGTGCCAGCAGGAACCCCGGGACAGGCTCTGGGGCCAACGTCCTGACTTTC. Translation gives CASRNPGTGSGANVLTF.

The genes are TRBV15 and TRBJ2-1; 7 positions agree with TRBD1. After removal of 2 bases from V and 4 bases from J, the junction contained 5 bases not matched to a gene. The CDR3 is made up of 15 amino acids. Germline CDR1 and CDR2: LNHNV and YYDKDF (reference sequence). The CDR3 region is CATSRRTGSYNEQFF. CDR3 in DNA: TGTGCCACCAGCAGAAGGACAGGCTCTTACAATGAGCAGTTCTTC.

This clone was seen a single time. The chain combines TRBV11-3 with TRBJ2-2; 8 bases match TRBD1. This CDR3 comprises 18 residues. Looked up from germline, CDR1 is SGHNT and CDR2 is YENEEA. With V trimmed by 0 bases and J by 2 bases, 8 bases remained unmatched. CDR3 amino acids: CASSLDRWGTGNTGELFF. The DNA of the CDR3 is TGTGCCAGCAGCTTAGATCGCTGGGGGACAGGCAACACCGGGGAGCTGTTTTTT.

This rearrangement joins TRBV4-3 to TRBJ2-7; 9 positions agree with TRBD1. J lost 2 bases, V lost 0 bases, and 5 bases had no gene match. This CDR3 contains 16 residues. Germline CDR1 and CDR2: LGHNA and YSLEER. In DNA, the CDR3 is TGCGCCAGCAGCCAAGACACCGGGACAGGGACCTACGAGCAGTACTTC. Protein: CASSQDTGTGTYEQYF.

The V call is TRBV11-2, the J call TRBJ2-7; 8 bases align to TRBD1. The germline V gene encodes CDR1 SGHAT and CDR2 FQNNGV. J gave up 0 bases and V 5 bases, and 6 bases lay outside the gene matches. This CDR3 has 15 amino acids. Here the CDR3 DNA reads TGTGCCAGCAGCCTCCGCGGACAGGGCTCCTACGAGCAGTACTTC. It translates to CASSLRGQGSYEQYF.

In nucleotides, the CDR3 is TGTGCCAGCAGCTTAGAATCCCAACACAGGGATGTAAAGACCCAGTACTTC. This gives the protein CASSLESQHRDVKTQYF. This sequence joins TRBV11-3 and TRBJ2-5; D may be TRBD1 (6 bases). Trimming left V 0 bases short and J 6 bases short, with 20 bases between. Germline CDR1 reads SGHNT; CDR2 reads YENEEA. This CDR3 is 17 amino acids long.